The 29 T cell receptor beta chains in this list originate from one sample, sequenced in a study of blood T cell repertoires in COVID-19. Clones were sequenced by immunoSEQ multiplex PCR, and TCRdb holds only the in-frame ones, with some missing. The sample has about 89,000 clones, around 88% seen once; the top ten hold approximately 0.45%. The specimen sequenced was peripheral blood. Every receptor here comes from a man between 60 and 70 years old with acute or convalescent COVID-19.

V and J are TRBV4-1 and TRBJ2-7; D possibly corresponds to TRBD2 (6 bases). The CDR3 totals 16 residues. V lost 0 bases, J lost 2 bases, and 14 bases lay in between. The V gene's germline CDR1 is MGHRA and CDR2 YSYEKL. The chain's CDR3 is CASSQDFGGTTYEQYF. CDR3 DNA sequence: TGCGCCAGCAGCCAAGATTTCGGGGGAACGACCTACGAGCAGTACTTC.

CDR3 protein: CAISAGLAGGPGTGELFF. CDR3 in DNA: TGTGCCATCAGTGCAGGACTAGCGGGAGGGCCAGGCACCGGGGAGCTGTTTTTT. The V call is TRBV10-3, the J call TRBJ2-2, with 15 bases aligning to TRBD2. J lost 4 bases, V lost 4 bases, and 7 bases had no gene match. Germline lookup yields CDR1 ENHRY and CDR2 SYGVKD. This CDR3 has 18 residues.

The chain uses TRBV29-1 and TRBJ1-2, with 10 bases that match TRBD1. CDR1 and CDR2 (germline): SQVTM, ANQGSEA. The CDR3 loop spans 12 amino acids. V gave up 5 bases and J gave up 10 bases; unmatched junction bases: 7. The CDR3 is CSVRDRGTYYTF. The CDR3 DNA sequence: TGCAGCGTTAGGGACAGGGGCACTTACTACACCTTC.

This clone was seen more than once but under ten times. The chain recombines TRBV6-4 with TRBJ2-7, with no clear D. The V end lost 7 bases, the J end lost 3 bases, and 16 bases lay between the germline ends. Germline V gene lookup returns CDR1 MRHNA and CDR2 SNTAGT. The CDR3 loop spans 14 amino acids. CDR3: CASTIYTINYEQYF. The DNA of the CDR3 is TGTGCCAGCACGATTTACACTATCAACTACGAGCAGTACTTC.

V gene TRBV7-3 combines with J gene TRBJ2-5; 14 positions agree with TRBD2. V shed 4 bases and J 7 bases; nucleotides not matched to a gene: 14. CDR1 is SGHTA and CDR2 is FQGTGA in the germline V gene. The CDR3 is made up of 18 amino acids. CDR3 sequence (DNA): TGTGCCAGCAGCTCCCAGGGACTAGCGGGAGCTTTCATCGGGACCCAGTACTTC. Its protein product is CASSSQGLAGAFIGTQYF.

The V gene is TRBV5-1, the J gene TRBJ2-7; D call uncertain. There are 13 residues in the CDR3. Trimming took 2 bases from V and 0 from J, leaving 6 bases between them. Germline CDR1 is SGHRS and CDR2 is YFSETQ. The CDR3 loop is CASSFFLSYEQYF. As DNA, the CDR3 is TGCGCCAGCAGCTTCTTCCTCTCCTACGAGCAGTACTTC.

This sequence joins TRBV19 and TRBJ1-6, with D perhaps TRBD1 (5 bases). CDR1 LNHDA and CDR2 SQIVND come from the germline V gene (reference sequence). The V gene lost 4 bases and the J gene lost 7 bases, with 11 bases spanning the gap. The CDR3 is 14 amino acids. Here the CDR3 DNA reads TGTGCCAGTAGTAATAGGGGCAGAAATTCACCCCTCCACTTT. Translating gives CASSNRGRNSPLHF.

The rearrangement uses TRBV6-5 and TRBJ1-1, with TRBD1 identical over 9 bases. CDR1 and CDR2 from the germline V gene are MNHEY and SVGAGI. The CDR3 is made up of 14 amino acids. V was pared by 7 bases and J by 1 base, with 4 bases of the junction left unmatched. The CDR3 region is CASKKTGGNTEAFF. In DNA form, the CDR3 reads TGTGCCAGCAAAAAGACAGGGGGGAACACTGAAGCTTTCTTT.

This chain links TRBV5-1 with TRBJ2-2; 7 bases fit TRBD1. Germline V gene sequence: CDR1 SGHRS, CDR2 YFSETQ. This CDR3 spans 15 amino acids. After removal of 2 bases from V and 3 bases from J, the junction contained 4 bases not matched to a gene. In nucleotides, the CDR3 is TGCGCCAGCAGCTTTACGGGACAGTACACCGGGGAGCTGTTTTTT. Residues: CASSFTGQYTGELFF.

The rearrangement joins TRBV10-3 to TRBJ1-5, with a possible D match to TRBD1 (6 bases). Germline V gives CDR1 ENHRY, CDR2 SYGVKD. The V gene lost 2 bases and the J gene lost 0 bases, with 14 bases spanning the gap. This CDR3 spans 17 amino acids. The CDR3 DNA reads TGTGCCATCAGTGAGGGGACACAGGTGAATAGCAATCAGCCCCAGCATTTT. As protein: CAISEGTQVNSNQPQHF.

As DNA, the CDR3 is TGTGCCAGCACTTTGCGCTGGGGGGGCTTCTATGGCTACACCTTC. Encoded protein: CASTLRWGGFYGYTF. The J gene is TRBJ1-2, the V gene TRBV27; tentatively, D is TRBD1 (6 bases). Trimming removed 7 bases at V and 4 bases at J, with 19 bases between. The germline V gene has CDR1 MNHEY and CDR2 SMNVEV (reference sequence). The CDR3 has 15 residues.

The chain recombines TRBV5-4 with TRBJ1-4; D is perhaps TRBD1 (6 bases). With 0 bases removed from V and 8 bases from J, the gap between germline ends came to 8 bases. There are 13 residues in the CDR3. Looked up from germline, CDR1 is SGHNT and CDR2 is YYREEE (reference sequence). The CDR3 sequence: CASSLDREEKLFF. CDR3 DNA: TGTGCCAGCAGCTTGGACAGGGAAGAAAAACTGTTTTTT.

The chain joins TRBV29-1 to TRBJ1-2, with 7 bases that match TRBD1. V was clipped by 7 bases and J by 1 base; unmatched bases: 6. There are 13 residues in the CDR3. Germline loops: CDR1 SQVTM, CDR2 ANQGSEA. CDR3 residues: CSAGSGGNYGYTF. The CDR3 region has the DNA TGCAGCGCTGGGTCAGGGGGTAACTATGGCTACACCTTC.

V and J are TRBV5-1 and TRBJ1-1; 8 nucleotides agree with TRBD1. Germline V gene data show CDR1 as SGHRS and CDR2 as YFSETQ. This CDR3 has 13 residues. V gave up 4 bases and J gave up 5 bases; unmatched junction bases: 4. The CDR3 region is CASSRDRPTEAFF. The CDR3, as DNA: TGCGCCAGCAGCAGGGACAGGCCGACTGAAGCTTTCTTT.

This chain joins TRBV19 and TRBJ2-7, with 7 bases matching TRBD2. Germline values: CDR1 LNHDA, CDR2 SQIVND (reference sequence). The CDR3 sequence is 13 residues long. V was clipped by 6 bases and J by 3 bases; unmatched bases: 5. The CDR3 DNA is TGTGCCAGTAGCTGGACTAGAGACTACGAGCAGTACTTC. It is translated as CASSWTRDYEQYF.

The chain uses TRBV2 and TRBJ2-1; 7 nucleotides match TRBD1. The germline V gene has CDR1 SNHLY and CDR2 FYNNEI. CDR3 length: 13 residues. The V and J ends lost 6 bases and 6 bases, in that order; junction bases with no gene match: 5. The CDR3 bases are TGTGCCAGCAGGATCGACAGGGTCAATGAGCAGTTCTTC. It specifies CASRIDRVNEQFF.

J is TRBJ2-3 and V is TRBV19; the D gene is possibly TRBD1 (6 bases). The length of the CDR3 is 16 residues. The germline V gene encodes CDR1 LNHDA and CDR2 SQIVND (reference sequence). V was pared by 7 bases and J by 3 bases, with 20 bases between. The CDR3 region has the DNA TGTGCCAGTAAACATCTATGGCAGGGGCTTACAGATACGCAGTATTTT. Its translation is CASKHLWQGLTDTQYF.

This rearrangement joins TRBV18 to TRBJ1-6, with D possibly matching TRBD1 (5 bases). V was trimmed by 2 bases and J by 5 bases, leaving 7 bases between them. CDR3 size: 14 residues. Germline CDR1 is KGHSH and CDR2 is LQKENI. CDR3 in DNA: TGTGCCAGCTCACCATCCAGGGATAATTCACCCCTCCACTTT. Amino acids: CASSPSRDNSPLHF.

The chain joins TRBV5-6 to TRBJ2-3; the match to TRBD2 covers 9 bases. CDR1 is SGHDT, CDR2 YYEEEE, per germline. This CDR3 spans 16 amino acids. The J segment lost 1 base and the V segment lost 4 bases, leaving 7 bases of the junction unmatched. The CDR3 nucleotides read TGTGCCAGCAGCGTCCCGACTAGCGGAGGCACAGATACGCAGTATTTT. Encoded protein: CASSVPTSGGTDTQYF.

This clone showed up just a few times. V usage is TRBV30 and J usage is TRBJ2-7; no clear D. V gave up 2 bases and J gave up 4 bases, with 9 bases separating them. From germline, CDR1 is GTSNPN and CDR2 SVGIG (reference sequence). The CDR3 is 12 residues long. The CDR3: CAWSPTEYEQYF. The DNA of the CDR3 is TGTGCCTGGAGTCCTACAGAGTACGAGCAGTACTTC. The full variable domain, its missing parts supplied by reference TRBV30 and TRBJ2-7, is SQTIHQWPATLVQPVGSPLSLECTVEGTSNPNLYWYRQAAGRGLQLLFYSVGIGQISSEVPQNLSASRPQDRQFILSSKKLLLSDSGFYLCAWSPTEYEQYFGPGTRLTVT.

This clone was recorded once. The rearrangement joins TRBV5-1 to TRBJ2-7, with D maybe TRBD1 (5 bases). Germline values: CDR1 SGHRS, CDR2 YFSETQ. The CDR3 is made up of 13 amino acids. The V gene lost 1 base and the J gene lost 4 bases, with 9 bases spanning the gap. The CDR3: CASSLRAGYEQYF. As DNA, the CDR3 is TGCGCCAGCAGCTTGAGGGCAGGGTACGAGCAGTACTTC.

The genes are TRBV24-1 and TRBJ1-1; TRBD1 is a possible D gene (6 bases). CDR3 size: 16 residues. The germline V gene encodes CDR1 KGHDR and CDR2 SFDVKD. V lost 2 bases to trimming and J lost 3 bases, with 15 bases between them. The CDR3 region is CATSDSAGVGDTEAFF. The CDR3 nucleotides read TGTGCCACCAGTGATTCGGCAGGGGTAGGAGACACTGAAGCTTTCTTT.

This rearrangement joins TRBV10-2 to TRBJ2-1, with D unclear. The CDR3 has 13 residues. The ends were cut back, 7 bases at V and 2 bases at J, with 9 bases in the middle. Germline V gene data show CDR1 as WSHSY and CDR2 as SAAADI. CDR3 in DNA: TGCGCCAGCAAACAGAGCACCTACAATGAGCAGTTCTTC. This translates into CASKQSTYNEQFF.

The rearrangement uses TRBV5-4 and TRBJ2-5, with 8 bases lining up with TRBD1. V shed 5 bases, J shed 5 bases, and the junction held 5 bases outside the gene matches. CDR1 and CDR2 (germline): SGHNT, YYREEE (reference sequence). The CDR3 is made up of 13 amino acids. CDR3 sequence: CASSSGGWETQYF. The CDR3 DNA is TGTGCCAGCAGTTCAGGGGGCTGGGAGACCCAGTACTTC.

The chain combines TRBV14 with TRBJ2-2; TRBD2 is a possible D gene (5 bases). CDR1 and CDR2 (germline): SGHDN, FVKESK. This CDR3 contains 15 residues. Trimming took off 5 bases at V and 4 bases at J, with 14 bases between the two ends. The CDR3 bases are TGTGCCAGCAGCGGCGGCGAGGGCCTCACCGGGGAGCTGTTTTTT. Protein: CASSGGEGLTGELFF.

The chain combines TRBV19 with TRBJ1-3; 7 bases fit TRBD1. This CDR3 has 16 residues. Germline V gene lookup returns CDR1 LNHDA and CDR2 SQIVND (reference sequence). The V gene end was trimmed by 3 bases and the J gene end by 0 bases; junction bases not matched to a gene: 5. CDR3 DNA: TGTGCCAGTAGTATCGACAGGGCCTACTCTGGAAACACCATATATTTT. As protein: CASSIDRAYSGNTIYF.

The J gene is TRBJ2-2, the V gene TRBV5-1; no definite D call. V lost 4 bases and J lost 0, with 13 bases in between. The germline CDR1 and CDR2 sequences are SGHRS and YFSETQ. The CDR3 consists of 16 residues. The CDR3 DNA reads TGCGCCAGCAGCATCACGGGTTCCGCGAACACCGGGGAGCTGTTTTTT. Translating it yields CASSITGSANTGELFF.

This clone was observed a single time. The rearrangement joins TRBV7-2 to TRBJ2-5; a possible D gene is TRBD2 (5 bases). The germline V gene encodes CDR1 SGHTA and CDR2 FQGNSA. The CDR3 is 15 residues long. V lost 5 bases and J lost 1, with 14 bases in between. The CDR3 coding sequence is TGTGCCAGCAGCCCCTGGGTAGCGAGCCAAGAGACCCAGTACTTC. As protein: CASSPWVASQETQYF.

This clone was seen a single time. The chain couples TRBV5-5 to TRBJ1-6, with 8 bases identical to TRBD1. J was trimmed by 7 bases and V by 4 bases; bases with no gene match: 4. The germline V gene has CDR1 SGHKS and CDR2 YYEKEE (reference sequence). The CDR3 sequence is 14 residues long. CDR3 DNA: TGTGCCAGCAGCCAACAGGGGGGGAATTCACCCCTCCACTTT. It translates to CASSQQGGNSPLHF.